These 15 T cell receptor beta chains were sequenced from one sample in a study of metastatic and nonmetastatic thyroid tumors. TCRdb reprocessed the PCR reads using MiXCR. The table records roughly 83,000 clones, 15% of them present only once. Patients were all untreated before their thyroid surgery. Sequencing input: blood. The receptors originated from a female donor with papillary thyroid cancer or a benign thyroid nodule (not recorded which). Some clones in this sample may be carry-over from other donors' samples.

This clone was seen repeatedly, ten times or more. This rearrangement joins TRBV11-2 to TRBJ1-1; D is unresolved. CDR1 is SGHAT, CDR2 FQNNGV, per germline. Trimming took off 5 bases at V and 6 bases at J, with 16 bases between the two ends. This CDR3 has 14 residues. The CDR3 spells CASSPPRTSAEAFF. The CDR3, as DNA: TGTGCCAGCAGCCCCCCCCGCACGTCGGCTGAAGCTTTCTTT.

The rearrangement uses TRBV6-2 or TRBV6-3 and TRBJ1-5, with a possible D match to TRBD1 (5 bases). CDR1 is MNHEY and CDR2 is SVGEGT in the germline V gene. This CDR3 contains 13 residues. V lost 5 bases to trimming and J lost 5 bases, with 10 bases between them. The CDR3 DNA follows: TGTGCCAGCAGTACTGACAGCCATCAGCCCCAGCATTTT. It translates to CASSTDSHQPQHF.

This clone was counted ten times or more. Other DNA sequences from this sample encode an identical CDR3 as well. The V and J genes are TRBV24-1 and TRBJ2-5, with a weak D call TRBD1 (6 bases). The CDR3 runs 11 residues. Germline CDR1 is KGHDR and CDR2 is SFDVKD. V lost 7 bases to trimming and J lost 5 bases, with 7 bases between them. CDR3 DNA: TGTGCCACCAGCACAGGGGAGACCCAGTACTTC. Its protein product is CATSTGETQYF.

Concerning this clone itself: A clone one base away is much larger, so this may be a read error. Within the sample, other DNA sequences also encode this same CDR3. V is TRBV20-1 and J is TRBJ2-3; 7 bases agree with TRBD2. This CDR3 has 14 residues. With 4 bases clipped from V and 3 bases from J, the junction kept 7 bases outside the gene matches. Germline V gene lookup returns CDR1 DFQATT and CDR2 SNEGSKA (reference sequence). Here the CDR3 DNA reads TGCAGTGCTACCCGACTAGCTATGACAGATACGCAGTATTTT. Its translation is CSATRLAMTDTQYF.

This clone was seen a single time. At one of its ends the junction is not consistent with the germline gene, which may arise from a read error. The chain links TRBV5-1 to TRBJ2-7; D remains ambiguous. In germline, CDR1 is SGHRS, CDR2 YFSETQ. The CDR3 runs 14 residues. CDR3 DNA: TGCGCCAGCATCTTGGGTACGCCGGCCTACGAGCAGTACTTC. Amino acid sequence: CASILGTPAYEQYF.

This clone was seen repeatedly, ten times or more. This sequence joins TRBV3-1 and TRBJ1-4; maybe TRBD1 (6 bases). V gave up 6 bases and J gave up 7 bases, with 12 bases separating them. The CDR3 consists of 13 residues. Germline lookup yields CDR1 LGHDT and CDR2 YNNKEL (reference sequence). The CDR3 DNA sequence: TGTGCCAGCAGAACAGGGTCGGGTGAAAAACTGTTTTTT. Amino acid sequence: CASRTGSGEKLFF. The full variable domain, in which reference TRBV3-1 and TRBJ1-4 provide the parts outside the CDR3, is DTAVSQTPKYLVTQMGNDKSIKCEQNLGHDTMYWYKQDSKKFLKIMFSYNNKELIINETVPNRFSPKSPDKAHLNLHINSLELGDSAVYFCASRTGSGEKLFFGSGTQLSVL.

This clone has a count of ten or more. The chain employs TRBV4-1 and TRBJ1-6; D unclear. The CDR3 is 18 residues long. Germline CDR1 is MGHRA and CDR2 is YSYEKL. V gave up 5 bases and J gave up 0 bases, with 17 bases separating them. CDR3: CASSVAPQALSYNSPLHF. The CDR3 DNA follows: TGCGCCAGCAGCGTTGCCCCGCAGGCCCTCTCCTATAATTCACCCCTCCACTTT.

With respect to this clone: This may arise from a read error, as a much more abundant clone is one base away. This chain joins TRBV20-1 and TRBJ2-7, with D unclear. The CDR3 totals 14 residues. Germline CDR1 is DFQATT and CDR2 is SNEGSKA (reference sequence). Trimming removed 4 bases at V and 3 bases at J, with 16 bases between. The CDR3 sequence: CSAKRRWTDYEQYF. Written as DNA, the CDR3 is TGCAGTGCTAAACGGCGGTGGACCGACTACGAGCAGTACTTC.

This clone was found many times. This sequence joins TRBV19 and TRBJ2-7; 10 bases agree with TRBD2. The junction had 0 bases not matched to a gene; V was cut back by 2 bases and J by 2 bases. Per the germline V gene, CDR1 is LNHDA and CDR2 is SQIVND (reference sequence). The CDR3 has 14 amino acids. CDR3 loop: CASSILAGAYEQYF. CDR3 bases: TGTGCCAGTAGTATACTAGCGGGAGCCTACGAGCAGTACTTC. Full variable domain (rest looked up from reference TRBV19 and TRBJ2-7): DGGITQSPKYLFRKEGQNVTLSCEQNLNHDAMYWYRQDPGQGLRLIYYSQIVNDFQKGDIAEGYSVSREKKESFPLTVTSAQKNPTAFYLCASSILAGAYEQYFGPGTRLTVT.

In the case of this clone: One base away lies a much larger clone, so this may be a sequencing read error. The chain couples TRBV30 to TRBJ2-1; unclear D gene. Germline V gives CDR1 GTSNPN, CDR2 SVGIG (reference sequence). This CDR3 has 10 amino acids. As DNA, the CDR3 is TGTCCCTGGGTTCGAGGTGAGCAGTTCTTC. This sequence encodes CPWVRGEQFF.

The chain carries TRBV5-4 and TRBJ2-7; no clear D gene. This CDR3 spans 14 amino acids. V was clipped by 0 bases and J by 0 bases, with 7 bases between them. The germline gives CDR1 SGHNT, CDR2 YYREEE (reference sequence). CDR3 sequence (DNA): TGTGCCAGCAGCTTGGGTCTGAGCTCCTACGAGCAGTACTTC. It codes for CASSLGLSSYEQYF.

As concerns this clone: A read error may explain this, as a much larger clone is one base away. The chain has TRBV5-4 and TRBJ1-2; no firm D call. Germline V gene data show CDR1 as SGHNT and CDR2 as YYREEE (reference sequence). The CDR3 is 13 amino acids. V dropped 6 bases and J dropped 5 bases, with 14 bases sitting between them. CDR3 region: CASTHGGWYGYTF. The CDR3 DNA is TGTGCCAGCACCCACGGCGGGTGGTATGGCTACACCTTC.

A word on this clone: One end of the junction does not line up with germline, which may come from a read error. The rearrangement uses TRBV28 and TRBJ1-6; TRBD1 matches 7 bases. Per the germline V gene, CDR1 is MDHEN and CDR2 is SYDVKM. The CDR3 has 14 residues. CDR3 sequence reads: CASSKTGRHSPLHF. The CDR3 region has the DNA TGTGCCAGCAGTAAGACAGGGAGGCATTCACCCCTGCACTTT.

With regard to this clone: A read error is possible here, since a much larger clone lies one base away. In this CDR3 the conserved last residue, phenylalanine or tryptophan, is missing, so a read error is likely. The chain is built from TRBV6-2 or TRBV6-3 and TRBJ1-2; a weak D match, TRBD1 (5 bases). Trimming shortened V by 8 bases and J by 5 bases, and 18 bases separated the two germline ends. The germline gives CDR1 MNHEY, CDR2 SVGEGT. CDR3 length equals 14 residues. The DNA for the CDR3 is TGTGCCAGCCGAGGGGACCTTCGGGCATATGGCTACACCTTA. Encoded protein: CASRGDLRAYGYTL.

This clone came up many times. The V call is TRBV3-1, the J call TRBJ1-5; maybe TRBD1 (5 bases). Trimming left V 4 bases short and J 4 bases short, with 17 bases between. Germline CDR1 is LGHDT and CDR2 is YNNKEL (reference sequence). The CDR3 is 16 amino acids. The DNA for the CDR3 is TGTGCCAGCAGCCCCTTGGGGCCCGAAGCGAATCAGCCCCAGCATTTT. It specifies CASSPLGPEANQPQHF.